The 29 T cell receptor beta chains presented below share a single source sample, sequenced in a study of cytomegalovirus exposure and HLA in healthy donors. The PCR had 60 Vbeta and 13 Jbeta primers. Using immunoSEQ multiplex PCR, the repertoire was profiled, and TCRdb retains in-frame clones only, with some absent. The sample has 120,000 to 150,000 clones, over 75% seen once. Sample: PBMCs. The receptors originated from a woman aged 40-49 years in good health and CMV-seronegative.

The V call is TRBV9, the J call TRBJ2-1; D is perhaps TRBD1 (6 bases). The CDR3 totals 15 residues. Germline CDR1 reads SGDLS; CDR2 reads YYNGEE. Trimming shortened V by 2 bases and J by 4 bases, and 13 bases separated the two germline ends. The CDR3 loop is CASSVGASQYNEQFF. The CDR3, as DNA: TGTGCCAGCAGCGTGGGGGCTAGCCAGTACAATGAGCAGTTCTTC.

This clone showed up just once. The V and J genes are TRBV13 and TRBJ2-2; 7 bases are shared with TRBD1. Per the germline V gene, CDR1 is PRHDT and CDR2 is FYEKMQ (reference sequence). The CDR3 totals 15 residues. V lost 5 bases to trimming and J lost 2 bases; unmatched junction nucleotides: 5. This CDR3 reads CASSLGQVNTGELFF. The CDR3 nucleotides read TGTGCCAGCAGCCTCGGACAGGTCAACACCGGGGAGCTGTTTTTT.

The chain has TRBV4-1 and TRBJ2-1; tentatively, D is TRBD1 (5 bases). The V gene's germline CDR1 is MGHRA and CDR2 YSYEKL. V was clipped by 0 bases and J by 6 bases, with 12 bases between them. CDR3 size: 15 residues. The CDR3 protein is CASSQDLGRSNEQFF. The CDR3 nucleotides read TGCGCCAGCAGCCAAGATTTGGGGCGGAGCAATGAGCAGTTCTTC.

Points on this clone: A junction end diverges from the germline sequence, so it may reflect a read error. The rearrangement uses TRBV2 and TRBJ1-2, with TRBD1 as a possible D gene (6 bases). Germline V gene sequence: CDR1 SNHLY, CDR2 FYNNEI. The length of the CDR3 is 12 residues. CDR3 in amino acids: CASSEGPRGGCF. The DNA for the CDR3 is TGTGCCAGCAGTGAGGGACCCAGGGGTGGTTGCTTC.

The CDR3 DNA follows: TGCGCCAGCAGCTTTAGCGGGAGTCGTACCTACGAGCAGTACTTC. Translation: CASSFSGSRTYEQYF. The chain combines TRBV5-1 with TRBJ2-7, with 9 bases fitting TRBD2. The J segment lost 2 bases and the V segment lost 2 bases, leaving 5 bases of the junction unmatched. Per germline, CDR1 SGHRS and CDR2 YFSETQ. The CDR3 sequence is 15 residues long.

This CDR3 reads CASSSGHLYEQYF. DNA of the CDR3: TGTGCCAGCAGCTCGGGACACCTCTACGAGCAGTACTTC. The rearrangement links TRBV6-1 to TRBJ2-7; the D gene is possibly TRBD1 (6 bases). CDR3 size: 13 residues. Germline-derived CDR1 and CDR2 are MNHNS and SASEGT. The V end was cut by 6 bases, the J end by 3 bases, with 12 bases between.

This chain uses TRBV6-1 with TRBJ2-1, with a possible D match to TRBD1 (7 bases). V lost 2 bases to trimming and J lost 6 bases, with 11 bases between them. Germline CDR1 is MNHNS and CDR2 is SASEGT. The CDR3 is made up of 14 amino acids. The chain's CDR3 is CASSERQGGNEQFF. CDR3 in DNA: TGTGCCAGCAGTGAAAGGCAGGGGGGCAATGAGCAGTTCTTC.

This chain connects TRBV6-1 to TRBJ1-2; no clear D gene. Germline V gene lookup returns CDR1 MNHNS and CDR2 SASEGT. CDR3 size: 14 residues. V gave up 10 bases and J gave up 5 bases, with 20 bases separating them. The CDR3 DNA reads TGTGCCACGCGAGAGGCGCTACCACGATATGGCTACACCTTC. As protein: CATREALPRYGYTF.

J is TRBJ2-1 and V is TRBV5-4; 7 bases match TRBD2. The germline gives CDR1 SGHNT, CDR2 YYREEE (reference sequence). The CDR3 is 15 residues long. Trimming took 5 bases from V and 0 from J; bases not matched to a gene: 5. The CDR3 DNA reads TGTGCCAGCAGGGTGGGACTAAACTCCTACAATGAGCAGTTCTTC. This gives the protein CASRVGLNSYNEQFF.

The chain combines TRBV7-2 with TRBJ2-5, with TRBD2 matching over 9 bases. The CDR3 is 14 residues long. V shed 5 bases, J shed 6 bases, and the junction held 7 bases outside the gene matches. Germline V gene sequence: CDR1 SGHTA, CDR2 FQGNSA. CDR3 residues: CASSLSGREKTQYF. CDR3 in DNA: TGTGCCAGCAGCCTTAGCGGGAGAGAGAAGACCCAGTACTTC.

The chain recombines TRBV7-8 with TRBJ1-6, with D perhaps matching TRBD1 (5 bases). The germline V gene has CDR1 SGHVS and CDR2 FQNEAQ. V shed 3 bases and J shed 8 bases, with 8 bases lying between them. The CDR3 is made up of 13 amino acids. Written as DNA, the CDR3 is TGTGCCAGCAGCTTTATAGGGGATTCACCCCTCCACTTT. Protein product: CASSFIGDSPLHF.

This chain uses TRBV30 with TRBJ2-7, with D possibly being TRBD2 (6 bases). The length of the CDR3 is 12 residues. The V gene's germline CDR1 is GTSNPN and CDR2 SVGIG (reference sequence). V gave up 0 bases and J gave up 4 bases, with 7 bases separating them. DNA for the CDR3: TGTGCCTGGAGTGTTAGCGGTTACGAGCAGTACTTC. Encoded protein: CAWSVSGYEQYF.

This sequence joins TRBV6-1 and TRBJ2-3, with 11 nucleotides matching TRBD2. Per germline, CDR1 MNHNS and CDR2 SASEGT. The V and J ends lost 3 bases and 3 bases, in that order; junction bases with no gene match: 5. There are 16 residues in the CDR3. In DNA, the CDR3 is TGTGCCAGCAGTGAGACTAGCGGGATGGCGACAGATACGCAGTATTTT. It translates to CASSETSGMATDTQYF.

This rearrangement joins TRBV27 to TRBJ1-5; perhaps TRBD1 as D (5 bases). The germline CDR1 and CDR2 sequences are MNHEY and SMNVEV (reference sequence). The length of the CDR3 is 16 residues. Trimming stripped 8 bases from V and 7 bases from J, with 24 bases between. In DNA form, the CDR3 reads TGTGCCAGCGGCTTTCAGTTTCGAGGGACTAGCCAGCCCCAGCATTTT. It encodes CASGFQFRGTSQPQHF.

J is TRBJ2-7 and V is TRBV5-1; 13 nucleotides line up with TRBD2. CDR1 SGHRS and CDR2 YFSETQ come from the germline V gene. The CDR3 length is 14 residues. V gave up 4 bases and J gave up 10 bases; unmatched junction bases: 8. The CDR3 bases are TGCGCCAGCAGCCTGGGACTAGCGGGAAAACGCCAGTACTTC. This sequence encodes CASSLGLAGKRQYF.

This chain links TRBV5-1 with TRBJ2-1, with a tentative D call TRBD2 (5 bases). V was clipped by 6 bases and J by 7 bases, with 23 bases between them. This CDR3 is built from 16 residues. Germline-derived CDR1 and CDR2 are SGHRS and YFSETQ. CDR3 protein: CASILGVGGLQNEQFF. The CDR3 DNA reads as TGCGCCAGCATCCTCGGGGTCGGCGGACTCCAAAATGAGCAGTTCTTC.

The rearrangement uses TRBV19 and TRBJ1-4; perhaps TRBD1 as D (5 bases). This CDR3 comprises 14 residues. Germline V gene lookup returns CDR1 LNHDA and CDR2 SQIVND (reference sequence). Trimming removed 6 bases from V and 5 bases from J, with 13 bases in between. The CDR3: CASSRGVPNEKLFF. CDR3 sequence (DNA): TGTGCCAGTAGCCGGGGGGTACCCAATGAAAAACTGTTTTTT.

This chain links TRBV28 with TRBJ2-5, with 9 bases fitting TRBD1. There are 18 residues in the CDR3. Germline V lookup: CDR1 MDHEN, CDR2 SYDVKM. The V and J ends lost 6 bases and 3 bases, in that order; junction bases with no gene match: 17. The CDR3 coding sequence is TGTGCCAGCAGGCACCGGACAGGGGTTAAGTTCACGGAAGAGACCCAGTACTTC. This gives the protein CASRHRTGVKFTEETQYF.

This clone showed up just a few times. The CDR3 sequence is CASSLGQGAGANVLTF. As DNA, the CDR3 is TGTGCCAGCAGTTTGGGACAGGGGGCTGGGGCCAACGTCCTGACTTTC. The J gene is TRBJ2-6, the V gene TRBV6-5, with 11 bases identical to TRBD1. The V segment lost 4 bases and the J segment 2 bases; nucleotides outside the gene matches: 1. The CDR3 length is 16 residues. CDR1 MNHEY and CDR2 SVGAGI come from the germline V gene.

V usage is TRBV11-3 and J usage is TRBJ2-1, with D perhaps TRBD2 (6 bases). This CDR3 has 15 amino acids. From germline, CDR1 is SGHNT and CDR2 YENEEA. Deletions cut 3 bases from V and 2 bases from J, with 11 bases between. The CDR3 region is CASSFRSGPYNEQFF. Written as DNA, the CDR3 is TGTGCCAGCAGCTTTCGCAGCGGGCCCTACAATGAGCAGTTCTTC.

The chain has TRBV2 and TRBJ2-1; TRBD2 agrees at 13 bases. The CDR3 has 17 amino acids. With V trimmed by 8 bases and J by 5 bases, 12 bases remained unmatched. The germline gives CDR1 SNHLY, CDR2 FYNNEI. CDR3 protein: CASLGLAGPHGDNEQFF. CDR3 nucleotide sequence: TGTGCCAGCCTGGGACTAGCGGGACCGCATGGGGACAATGAGCAGTTCTTC.

The V call is TRBV5-1, the J call TRBJ2-1, with 13 nucleotides matching TRBD2. CDR1 and CDR2 (germline): SGHRS, YFSETQ. CDR3 size: 16 residues. V shed 4 bases and J 8 bases; nucleotides not matched to a gene: 9. The CDR3 sequence: CASSRTGLAGEDEQFF. CDR3 coding DNA: TGCGCCAGCAGCCGAACCGGACTAGCGGGAGAGGATGAGCAGTTCTTC.

This clone occurred a few times. The chain joins TRBV5-1 to TRBJ2-7, with TRBD2 matching over 10 bases. CDR1 and CDR2 from the germline V gene are SGHRS and YFSETQ. Germline trimming cut 3 bases from V and 4 bases from J; bases unmatched to any gene: 10. CDR3 size: 16 residues. The CDR3 sequence: CASSSSAGTSAYEQYF. CDR3 nucleotides: TGCGCCAGCAGCTCCTCAGCCGGGACTAGCGCATACGAGCAGTACTTC.

This chain connects TRBV5-1 to TRBJ2-2, with D possibly TRBD2 on 6 matching bases. CDR1 and CDR2 (germline): SGHRS, YFSETQ. The CDR3 consists of 14 residues. Between the trimmed V and J ends, which lost 1 base and 7 bases, there was a span of 11 bases. The chain's CDR3 is CASSLIGRSGELFF. CDR3 DNA: TGCGCCAGCAGCTTGATAGGGAGGAGCGGGGAGCTGTTTTTT.

This clone has more than one count but fewer than ten. Germline is not matched at one junction end, which may reflect a read error. The chain links TRBV7-9 to TRBJ1-2, with TRBD1 as a possible D gene (6 bases). This CDR3 has 11 residues. Germline CDR1 and CDR2: SEHNR and FQNEAQ (reference sequence). The CDR3 nucleotides are TGTTCCAGCAGCCAGGGGCGCGGCTACACCTTC. It is translated as CSSSQGRGYTF.

The chain carries TRBV11-3 and TRBJ2-1; 15 bases match TRBD2. CDR3 length: 18 amino acids. Per the germline V gene, CDR1 is SGHNT and CDR2 is YENEEA. The trim removed 7 bases at V and 9 bases at J, leaving 16 bases unmatched. This CDR3 reads CASTQNSGTSGRFGEQFF. CDR3 coding DNA: TGTGCCAGCACCCAAAACTCCGGGACTAGCGGGAGGTTCGGTGAGCAGTTCTTC.

The J gene is TRBJ2-1, the V gene TRBV9; 7 bases are a match to TRBD2. Germline V gene data show CDR1 as SGDLS and CDR2 as YYNGEE. This CDR3 spans 15 amino acids. V dropped 2 bases and J dropped 3; count of bases not matched to a gene: 5. This CDR3 is CASSVELADYNEQFF. The CDR3 DNA reads TGTGCCAGCAGCGTTGAGCTAGCGGACTACAATGAGCAGTTCTTC.

The chain employs TRBV6-5 and TRBJ2-7, with 12 bases identical to TRBD2. The CDR3 length is 14 residues. Per the germline V gene, CDR1 is MNHEY and CDR2 is SVGAGI. After removal of 7 bases from V and 2 bases from J, the junction contained 3 bases not matched to a gene. CDR3 in DNA: TGTGCCAGCAAACTAGCGGGAGGCACCTACGAGCAGTACTTC. Translated, it gives CASKLAGGTYEQYF.

This clone was found once. J is TRBJ2-2 and V is TRBV7-9; D may be TRBD2 (6 bases). The CDR3 is 13 residues long. Germline CDR1 SEHNR, CDR2 FQNEAQ (reference sequence). V was trimmed by 5 bases and J by 4 bases, leaving 8 bases between them. CDR3: CASSRRVTGELFF. CDR3 nucleotides: TGTGCCAGCAGCCGGAGGGTCACCGGGGAGCTGTTTTTT.